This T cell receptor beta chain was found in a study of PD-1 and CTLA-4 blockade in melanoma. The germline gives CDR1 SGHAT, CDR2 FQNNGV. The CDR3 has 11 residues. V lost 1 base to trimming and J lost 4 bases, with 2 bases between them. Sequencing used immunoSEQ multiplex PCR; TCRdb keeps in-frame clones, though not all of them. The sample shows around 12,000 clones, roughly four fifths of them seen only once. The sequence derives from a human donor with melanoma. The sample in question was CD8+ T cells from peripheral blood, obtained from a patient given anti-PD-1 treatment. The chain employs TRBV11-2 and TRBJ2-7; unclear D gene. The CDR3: CASSLVYEQYF. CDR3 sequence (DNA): TGTGCCAGCAGCTTAGTTTACGAGCAGTACTTC.